A single sample is the source of the 23 T cell receptor beta chains below, sequenced in a study of blood T cells in healthy people across ages. The authors ran a second PCR of about 7 to 11 cycles using a sample-barcoded 5' primer and a J-beta primer mix. TCRdb re-called the 5' RACE reads with MiXCR, one entry per CDR3 protein. The sample contains about 1.6 million distinct CDR3 sequences, roughly 32% of which appear only once. The sample taken for sequencing was blood. These receptors all come from a woman between 25 and 40 years old in good health.

This clonotype was counted only a few times. This chain uses TRBV6-6 with TRBJ2-2; D is perhaps TRBD1 (6 bases). V lost 8 bases and J lost 7, with 20 bases in between. The CDR3 covers 15 residues. Germline CDR1 and CDR2: MNHNY and SVGAGI (reference sequence). This chain's CDR3 is CASCLRAGVSGELFF. CDR3 coding DNA: TGTGCCAGCTGCTTACGGGCAGGGGTTAGCGGGGAGCTGTTTTTT.

The gene calls are TRBV7-8 and TRBJ2-5, with a possible D match to TRBD2 (7 bases). From germline, CDR1 is SGHVS and CDR2 FQNEAQ. Between the trimmed V and J ends, which lost 10 bases and 4 bases, there was a span of 16 bases. The CDR3 length is 13 residues. CDR3: CATKGGGTETQYF. CDR3 nucleotide sequence: TGTGCCACCAAGGGGGGGGGGACAGAGACCCAGTACTTC.

The V call is TRBV29-1, the J call TRBJ2-3; 7 bases fit TRBD2. The CDR3 sequence is 14 residues long. J was trimmed by 9 bases and V by 2 bases; bases with no gene match: 11. Germline loops: CDR1 SQVTM, CDR2 ANQGSEA. CDR3 nucleotides: TGCAGCGTTGAAACTAGCGCCTACAAGCGGACGCAGTATTTT. It is translated as CSVETSAYKRTQYF.

The chain has TRBV7-3 and TRBJ1-1; D may be TRBD1 (5 bases). Trimming removed 1 base from V and 7 bases from J, with 25 bases in between. CDR3 length: 18 residues. CDR1 and CDR2 from the germline V gene are SGHTA and FQGTGA. In DNA form, the CDR3 reads TGTGCCAGCAGCTTAAACACGGCAAGGGACCTCGAGGTCGGTGAAGCTTTCTTT. It codes for CASSLNTARDLEVGEAFF. Looking up the rest from reference TRBV7-3 and TRBJ1-1 gives the full variable domain: GAGVSQTPSNKVTEKGKYVELRCDPISGHTALYWYRQSLGQGPEFLIYFQGTGAADDSGLPNDRFFAVRPEGSVSTLKIQRTERGDSAVYLCASSLNTARDLEVGEAFFGQGTRLTVV.

The chain employs TRBV7-9 and TRBJ2-1; D uncertain. The CDR3 sequence is 13 residues long. V lost 2 bases, J lost 8 bases, and 10 bases lay in between. Looked up from germline, CDR1 is SEHNR and CDR2 is FQNEAQ (reference sequence). The CDR3 sequence is CASSLLVGDEQFF. The DNA for the CDR3 is TGTGCCAGCAGCTTATTGGTGGGCGATGAGCAGTTCTTC.

This chain links TRBV7-9 with TRBJ1-1; D perhaps matches TRBD1 (5 bases). Germline V gene lookup returns CDR1 SEHNR and CDR2 FQNEAQ (reference sequence). The CDR3 runs to 9 residues. CDR3 in amino acids: CAGDTEAFF. CDR3 nucleotides: TGTGCAGGGGACACTGAAGCTTTCTTT.

This sequence joins TRBV20-1 and TRBJ2-1, with D possibly matching TRBD2 (6 bases). The V end was cut by 1 base, the J end by 0 bases, with 13 bases between. The CDR3 sequence is 16 residues long. The germline V gene encodes CDR1 DFQATT and CDR2 SNEGSKA (reference sequence). The CDR3 is CSARGPGAPSYNEQFF. The CDR3 bases are TGCAGTGCTAGAGGTCCGGGAGCCCCCTCCTACAATGAGCAGTTCTTC.

This chain links TRBV6-1 with TRBJ2-4; 7 bases line up with TRBD2. The J call may not be correct, given that the DNA end is closer to TRBJ2-7. Germline V gives CDR1 MNHNS, CDR2 SASEGT. The CDR3 contains 10 residues. The DNA for the CDR3 is TGTGCCGGGGGGGGTGACGAGCAGTACTTC. Its protein is CAGGGDEQYF.

The CDR3 DNA follows: TGTGCCAGCAGCCCCGGACTAGCGGGAGGGCTTCGGACAGATACGCAGTATTTT. Amino acids: CASSPGLAGGLRTDTQYF. The chain is built from TRBV14 and TRBJ2-3; 15 nucleotides agree with TRBD2. The V gene's germline CDR1 is SGHDN and CDR2 FVKESK. This CDR3 region has 18 residues. The junction had 8 bases not matched to a gene; V was cut back by 4 bases and J by 3 bases.

In its sample, this clonotype was seen a few times. The rearrangement joins TRBV13 to TRBJ2-3; D is possibly TRBD1 or TRBD2 (6 bases each). Trimming stripped 1 base from V and 2 bases from J, with 13 bases between. CDR1 is PRHDT, CDR2 FYEKMQ, per germline (reference sequence). CDR3 size: 16 residues. The CDR3 protein is CASSLVRGRNTDTQYF. The CDR3 nucleotides read TGTGCCAGCAGCTTAGTTCGGGGGCGCAACACAGATACGCAGTATTTT.

This clonotype was counted a few times. This chain joins TRBV7-9 and TRBJ2-1; the D is unclear. Trimming left V 2 bases short and J 4 bases short, with 9 bases between. This CDR3 comprises 14 residues. Per the germline V gene, CDR1 is SEHNR and CDR2 is FQNEAQ (reference sequence). CDR3 loop: CASSLRPAYNEQFF. The CDR3 DNA sequence: TGTGCCAGCAGCTTAAGACCGGCGTACAATGAGCAGTTCTTC.

This clonotype appeared a single time. V and J are TRBV7-6 and TRBJ1-2, with TRBD1 as a possible D gene (6 bases). CDR1 is SGHVS and CDR2 is FNYEAQ in the germline V gene. Trimming took 1 base from V and 6 from J, leaving 15 bases between them. The CDR3 has 15 amino acids. CDR3: CASSLGTTGCDGYTF. The CDR3 DNA is TGTGCCAGCAGCTTAGGGACCACAGGGTGCGATGGCTACACCTTC.

The table lists this clonotype with many counts. Relative to the germline gene, one junction end is altered; a read error may explain this. The chain joins TRBV7-2 to TRBJ2-7, with 8 bases aligning to TRBD1. Germline lookup yields CDR1 SGHTA and CDR2 FQGNSA. CDR3 length equals 13 residues. CDR3 protein: CASSRGTGYEQYF. Here the CDR3 DNA reads TGCGCCAGCAGCCGTGGGACAGGATACGAGCAGTACTTC. The full variable domain, its missing parts supplied by reference TRBV7-2 and TRBJ2-7, is GAGVSQSPSNKVTEKGKDVELRCDPISGHTALYWYRQSLGQGLEFLIYFQGNSAPDKSGLPSDRFSAERTGGSVSTLTIQRTQQEDSAVYLCASSRGTGYEQYFGPGTRLTVT.

The chain has TRBV6-2 or TRBV6-3 and TRBJ2-4; the D gene is possibly TRBD2 (5 bases). Gene TRBJ2-7 matches the end of the DNA better, so the J call may be wrong. This CDR3 region has 16 residues. Germline V gene data show CDR1 as MNHEY and CDR2 as SVGEGT. CDR3 coding DNA: TGTGCCAGCAGTTACAGGATCTTGCGGGCCTCCTACGAGCAGTACTTC. Its translation: CASSYRILRASYEQYF.

The gene calls are TRBV11-2 and TRBJ2-7, with 10 bases that match TRBD2. There are 18 residues in the CDR3. V was clipped by 7 bases and J by 0 bases; unmatched bases: 15. The germline gives CDR1 SGHAT, CDR2 FQNNGV. The CDR3 nucleotides are TGTGCCAGCAAGACTATCCGGGGCCCTAGCGGGGGCTCCTACGAGCAGTACTTC. This encodes CASKTIRGPSGGSYEQYF.

This clonotype has more than one count but fewer than ten. The genes are TRBV24-1 and TRBJ1-5; 9 positions match TRBD1. Germline V CDR1 and CDR2: KGHDR, SFDVKD. The CDR3 is 16 residues long. Trimming at V came to 7 bases and at J to 2 bases, leaving 8 bases not matched to a gene. The CDR3 DNA sequence: TGTGCCACCAGGCCCACGGGACAGGGAGGCAATCAGCCCCAGCATTTT. Protein: CATRPTGQGGNQPQHF.

Of note for this clonotype: Germline is not matched at one junction end, which may reflect a read error. The rearrangement uses TRBV12-3 or TRBV12-4 and TRBJ2-1; 7 bases agree with TRBD1. This CDR3 has 15 amino acids. This chain's CDR3 is CVSSLGDSSYNEQFF. The CDR3 nucleotides read TGTGTCAGCAGTTTAGGGGACAGCTCCTACAATGAGCAGTTCTTC.

This clonotype showed up just a few times. The chain has TRBV20-1 and TRBJ2-7, with TRBD2 as a possible D gene (6 bases). The CDR3 totals 12 residues. In germline, CDR1 is DFQATT, CDR2 SNEGSKA (reference sequence). V lost 5 bases and J lost 5, with 13 bases in between. For the CDR3, the DNA is TGCAGTGCTCGAGGTGCTAGCGACGAGCAGTACTTC. This codes for CSARGASDEQYF.

J is TRBJ2-1 and V is TRBV20-1, with TRBD2 as a possible D gene (5 bases). Germline CDR1 and CDR2: DFQATT and SNEGSKA (reference sequence). Between the trimmed V and J ends, which lost 3 bases and 5 bases, there was a span of 14 bases. This CDR3 spans 14 amino acids. DNA of the CDR3: TGCAGTGCTAGGAGCTGGGGAGCGGACAATGAGCAGTTCTTC. Its translation: CSARSWGADNEQFF.

The chain couples TRBV6-1 to TRBJ2-3; possible D gene TRBD2, 6 bases. The CDR3 length is 14 residues. Between the trimmed V and J ends, which lost 0 bases and 10 bases, there was a span of 14 bases. The V gene's germline CDR1 is MNHNS and CDR2 SASEGT. The CDR3 protein is CASSEAAPSVAQYF. The CDR3 DNA reads as TGTGCCAGCAGTGAAGCTGCCCCTAGCGTAGCGCAGTATTTT.

This clonotype has a handful of counts. The chain links TRBV4-1 to TRBJ1-2; D call uncertain. The CDR3 has 16 residues. V was clipped by 1 base and J by 8 bases, with 20 bases between them. The germline gives CDR1 MGHRA, CDR2 YSYEKL. CDR3 protein: CASSQVRELGRGGYTF. The DNA for the CDR3 is TGCGCCAGCAGCCAAGTTCGAGAGCTAGGAAGAGGGGGCTACACCTTC.

The chain combines TRBV15 with TRBJ1-1, with a weak D call TRBD1 (5 bases). V was trimmed by 0 bases and J by 3 bases, leaving 11 bases between them. This CDR3 spans 15 amino acids. The germline V gene encodes CDR1 LNHNV and CDR2 YYDKDF (reference sequence). CDR3 in amino acids: CATSREGGRDTEAFF. CDR3 nucleotide sequence: TGTGCCACCAGCAGAGAGGGGGGGAGGGACACTGAAGCTTTCTTT. The complete variable domain, with remaining parts taken from reference TRBV15 and TRBJ1-1, reads DAMVIQNPRYQVTQFGKPVTLSCSQTLNHNVMYWYQQKSSQAPKLLFHYYDKDFNNEADTPDNFQSRRPNTSFCFLDIRSPGLGDTAMYLCATSREGGRDTEAFFGQGTRLTVV.

This chain links TRBV12-3 or TRBV12-4 with TRBJ2-3; D tentatively fits TRBD1 or TRBD2 (5 bases each). The V and J ends lost 4 bases and 8 bases respectively, with 19 bases between them. This CDR3 has 15 residues. CDR3: CASSWNWDGRSTQYF. The CDR3 bases are TGTGCCAGCAGTTGGAATTGGGACGGTCGGAGTACGCAGTATTTT.